Listed here is a single T cell receptor (beta chain). Its antigen is not identified. The V end lost 3 bases, the J end lost 7 bases, and 9 bases lay between the germline ends. CDR1 and CDR2 from the germline V gene are LGHDT and YNNKEL (reference sequence). CDR3 length: 12 residues. The record originates from a study of CD4 T cells in relation to SARS-CoV-2 and coronaviruses. About the study: PBMCs were cultured with antigen for about eleven days before TCR beta sequencing.

CD4+ T cells from unexposed donors were obtained before the COVID-19 pandemic (2011-2018). CD4+ T cells were isolated from the cells after nine to eleven days of culture. Profiling relied on immunoSEQ multiplex PCR, and the TCRdb table lists in-frame clones only, not all of them. The sample shows some 15,000 clones, 78% of them seen only once. The J gene is TRBJ2-5, the V gene TRBV3-1 (or the pseudogene TRBV3-2); TRBD2 is a possible D gene (6 bases). The sequence was obtained from a human donor in good health. Material: CD4+ T cells from PBMCs, cultured in vitro. The CDR3: CASSQGGGTQYF. The CDR3, as DNA: TGTGCCAGCAGCCAGGGGGGAGGGACCCAGTACTTC.